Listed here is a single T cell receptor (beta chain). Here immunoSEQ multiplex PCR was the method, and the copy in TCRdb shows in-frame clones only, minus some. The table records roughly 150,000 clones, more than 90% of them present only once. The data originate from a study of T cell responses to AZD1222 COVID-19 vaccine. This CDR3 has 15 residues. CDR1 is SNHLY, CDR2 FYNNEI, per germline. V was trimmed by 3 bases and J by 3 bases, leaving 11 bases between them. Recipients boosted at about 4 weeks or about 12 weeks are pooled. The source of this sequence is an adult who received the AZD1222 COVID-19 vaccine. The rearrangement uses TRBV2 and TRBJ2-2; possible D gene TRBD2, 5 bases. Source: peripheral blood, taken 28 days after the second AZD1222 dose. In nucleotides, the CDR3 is TGTGCCAGCAGTGAGATGGTGGAGGACACCGGGGAGCTGTTTTTT. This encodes CASSEMVEDTGELFF.